Listed here are 22 T cell receptor beta chains from one sample, sequenced in a study of T cell clonotyping in hematopoietic cell transplantation (dated by TCRdb to the early 2020s). The time point label on this specimen signifies: recipient sample about 28 days before transplant, after cytoreduction. Receptors were amplified or captured by the immunoSEQ multiplex PCR assay. TCRdb mirrors the immuneACCESS table, restricted to in-frame sequences. Some clones are absent from its copies; in checked studies, under half trace to an unresolved V gene, and the reason for the others is unknown. The sample contains 75,000 to 95,000 clones, around 96% of them found a single time. Of the sample, under 2% falls within the top ten clones. The material was peripheral blood mononuclear cells, obtained before stem cell transplant. These receptor sequences come from a woman aged 45-65 years with acute myeloid leukemia. Some clones in this sample may be carry-over from other donors' samples.

The V and J genes are TRBV4-2 and TRBJ1-2; no clear D. V was cut by 1 base and J by 5 bases, with 11 bases left in between. Germline values: CDR1 LGHNA, CDR2 YNFKEQ. The CDR3 length is 14 residues. This CDR3 reads CASSQGGIGYGYTF. Here the CDR3 DNA reads TGTGCCAGCAGCCAAGGGGGAATTGGATATGGCTACACCTTC.

V is TRBV7-9 and J is TRBJ2-7, with D possibly being TRBD1 (6 bases). V was shortened by 3 bases and J by 4 bases, with 10 bases between the two germline ends. Germline V lookup: CDR1 SEHNR, CDR2 FQNEAQ (reference sequence). This CDR3 is 13 amino acids long. The CDR3 loop reads CASSLTQGYEQYF. The CDR3 region has the DNA TGTGCCAGCAGCTTGACACAGGGTTACGAGCAGTACTTC.

V gene TRBV7-9 combines with J gene TRBJ2-3; TRBD2 agrees at 10 bases. The CDR3 consists of 15 residues. Trimming at V came to 4 bases and at J to 8 bases, leaving 9 bases not matched to a gene. Germline V lookup: CDR1 SEHNR, CDR2 FQNEAQ (reference sequence). Here the CDR3 DNA reads TGTGCCAGCAGCTCCAGCGGGAGGGCCTCTGGTACGCAGTATTTT. It yields the protein CASSSSGRASGTQYF. Complete variable domain (other parts from reference TRBV7-9 and TRBJ2-3): DTGVSQNPRHKITKRGQNVTFRCDPISEHNRLYWYRQTLGQGPEFLTYFQNEAQLEKSRLLSDRFSAERPKGSFSTLEIQRTEQGDSAMYLCASSSSGRASGTQYFGPGTRLTVL.

The chain links TRBV5-5 to TRBJ2-7, with a tentative D call TRBD2 (5 bases). The V gene lost 1 base and the J gene lost 2 bases, with 10 bases spanning the gap. Per germline, CDR1 SGHKS and CDR2 YYEKEE (reference sequence). The CDR3 has 14 residues. The CDR3 loop reads CASSLLSGAYEQYF. The CDR3, as DNA: TGTGCCAGCAGCTTGCTGTCCGGGGCCTACGAGCAGTACTTC.

This rearrangement joins TRBV5-1 to TRBJ2-2, with 9 nucleotides matching TRBD2. The CDR3 extends over 18 amino acids. The germline CDR1 and CDR2 sequences are SGHRS and YFSETQ. Trimming took 0 bases from V and 4 from J; bases not matched to a gene: 10. Written as DNA, the CDR3 is TGCGCCAGCAGCTTGGCACCAGCGGGAGGCGTTGGCACCGGGGAGCTGTTTTTT. Translation: CASSLAPAGGVGTGELFF.

The chain links TRBV19 to TRBJ1-5; D unclear. Trimming took 4 bases from V and 3 from J, leaving 13 bases between them. This CDR3 has 15 residues. Germline CDR1 LNHDA, CDR2 SQIVND (reference sequence). This CDR3 is CASSTSDAANQPQHF. For the CDR3, the DNA is TGTGCCAGTAGTACCTCGGACGCCGCCAATCAGCCCCAGCATTTT.

The chain is built from TRBV30 and TRBJ1-1, with a weak D call TRBD1 (6 bases). The V and J ends lost 7 bases and 6 bases respectively, with 21 bases between them. The CDR3 has 14 residues. The germline gives CDR1 GTSNPN, CDR2 SVGIG (reference sequence). The CDR3 loop is CASRTRGREAEAFF. CDR3 DNA sequence: TGTGCCTCTCGCACCCGGGGGCGGGAGGCTGAAGCTTTCTTT.

The rearrangement joins TRBV18 to TRBJ1-1; 8 positions match TRBD1. This CDR3 spans 15 amino acids. V dropped 2 bases and J dropped 4; count of bases not matched to a gene: 6. CDR1 and CDR2 (germline): KGHSH, LQKENI. CDR3 in DNA: TGTGCCAGCTCACCAACGACAGGGGATACCACTGAAGCTTTCTTT. Translation gives CASSPTTGDTTEAFF. The entire variable domain, with the rest obtained from reference TRBV18 and TRBJ1-1, is as follows: NAGVMQNPRHLVRRRGQEARLRCSPMKGHSHVYWYRQLPEEGLKFMVYLQKENIIDESGMPKERFSAEFPKEGPSILRIQQVVRGDSAAYFCASSPTTGDTTEAFFGQGTRLTVV.

The chain employs TRBV11-3 and TRBJ2-7, with 9 bases lining up with TRBD1. The CDR3 covers 13 residues. The junction had 1 base not matched to a gene; V was cut back by 4 bases and J by 3 bases. CDR1 is SGHNT, CDR2 YENEEA, per germline. CDR3 residues: CASSWDRDYEQYF. The DNA of the CDR3 is TGTGCCAGCAGCTGGGACAGGGACTACGAGCAGTACTTC. Variable domain in full (rest from reference TRBV11-3 and TRBJ2-7): EAGVVQSPRYKIIEKKQPVAFWCNPISGHNTLYWYLQNLGQGPELLIRYENEEAVDDSQLPKDRFSAERLKGVDSTLKIQPAELGDSAVYLCASSWDRDYEQYFGPGTRLTVT.

Points on this clone: The sample holds other DNA sequences that translate to the same CDR3. V gene TRBV4-1 combines with J gene TRBJ2-7; 14 bases agree with TRBD2. With 1 base clipped from V and 0 bases from J, the junction kept 2 bases outside the gene matches. CDR1 is MGHRA, CDR2 YSYEKL, per germline. This CDR3 spans 17 amino acids. As DNA, the CDR3 is TGCGCCAGCAGCCAAGCCGGGACTAGCGGGAGCTCCTACGAGCAGTACTTC. Its translation: CASSQAGTSGSSYEQYF.

V gene TRBV5-1 combines with J gene TRBJ1-6; TRBD1 agrees at 8 bases. The CDR3 contains 18 residues. J gave up 0 bases and V 0 bases, and 5 bases lay outside the gene matches. The germline V gene has CDR1 SGHRS and CDR2 YFSETQ. CDR3 DNA sequence: TGCGCCAGCAGCTTGGGGGCAGGGGGCAACTCCTATAATTCACCCCTCCACTTT. Its protein is CASSLGAGGNSYNSPLHF.

This clone was seen only once. The chain joins TRBV7-9 to TRBJ1-2; TRBD1 is a possible D gene (5 bases). Germline-derived CDR1 and CDR2 are SEHNR and FQNEAQ (reference sequence). Trimming left V 5 bases short and J 5 bases short, with 18 bases between. CDR3 size: 15 residues. CDR3 loop: CASSLGLDTRYGYTF. The DNA of the CDR3 is TGTGCCAGCAGCCTGGGGTTGGACACTAGGTATGGCTACACCTTC.

The V and J genes are TRBV28 and TRBJ1-2; D possibly corresponds to TRBD1 (5 bases). The germline V gene has CDR1 MDHEN and CDR2 SYDVKM. There are 13 residues in the CDR3. With 2 bases removed from V and 7 bases from J, the gap between germline ends came to 11 bases. The DNA of the CDR3 is TGTGCCAGCAGTTTACAGGGATTAGTTGGCTACACCTTC. Amino acids: CASSLQGLVGYTF.

This rearrangement joins TRBV2 to TRBJ2-5; 7 nucleotides align to TRBD2. CDR3 length equals 15 residues. With V trimmed by 6 bases and J by 5 bases, 12 bases remained unmatched. Germline V gives CDR1 SNHLY, CDR2 FYNNEI. CDR3 residues: CASSQRTGGAETQYF. In nucleotides, the CDR3 is TGTGCCAGCAGCCAACGAACGGGAGGAGCGGAGACCCAGTACTTC. Together with reference TRBV2 and TRBJ2-5, the CDR3 gives the full variable domain: EPEVTQTPSHQVTQMGQEVILRCVPISNHLYFYWYRQILGQKVEFLVSFYNNEISEKSEIFDDQFSVERPDGSNFTLKIRSTKLEDSAMYFCASSQRTGGAETQYFGPGTRLLVL.

The chain employs TRBV30 and TRBJ1-1; the D is unclear. Germline V gene data show CDR1 as GTSNPN and CDR2 as SVGIG (reference sequence). The CDR3 sequence is 14 residues long. V lost 0 bases and J 1 base, leaving 9 bases between the germline ends. CDR3 sequence (DNA): TGTGCCTGGAGTGTAACCAGAACGAACACTGAAGCTTTCTTT. Amino acids: CAWSVTRTNTEAFF.

The chain recombines TRBV7-9 with TRBJ1-1, with TRBD1 matching over 7 bases. The germline CDR1 and CDR2 sequences are SEHNR and FQNEAQ (reference sequence). The CDR3 totals 15 residues. Trimming took 1 base from V and 1 from J; bases not matched to a gene: 3. The DNA of the CDR3 is TGTGCCAGCAGCTTAGAGACAGGGTGGAACACTGAAGCTTTCTTT. It yields the protein CASSLETGWNTEAFF.

This chain links TRBV10-2 with TRBJ1-1, with a possible D match to TRBD1 (6 bases). Germline-derived CDR1 and CDR2 are WSHSY and SAAADI. The CDR3 has 15 amino acids. The V end was cut by 3 bases, the J end by 3 bases, with 14 bases between. The CDR3, as DNA: TGCGCCAGCAGTGACATAAGGGGGGCCCACACTGAAGCTTTCTTT. It is translated as CASSDIRGAHTEAFF.

This chain connects TRBV21-1 to TRBJ1-5. TRBV21-1 is a documented pseudogene. The CDR3 extends over 14 amino acids. The CDR3 spells CASSKGTRSKPQHF. CDR3 in DNA: TGTGCCAGCAGCAAAGGAACGAGGTCTAAGCCCCAGCATTTT.

The chain carries TRBV6-5 and TRBJ1-2; 9 nucleotides align to TRBD1. The CDR3 is 15 residues long. Germline V gene lookup returns CDR1 MNHEY and CDR2 SVGAGI. After removal of 5 bases from V and 4 bases from J, the junction contained 8 bases not matched to a gene. The DNA of the CDR3 is TGTGCCAGCAGTAAGGGACAGGGAGTTGTCTATGGCTACACCTTC. Translation gives CASSKGQGVVYGYTF.

This chain joins TRBV6-1 and TRBJ1-2, with D tentatively TRBD1 (6 bases). V gave up 6 bases and J gave up 3 bases, with 17 bases separating them. CDR3 size: 15 residues. CDR1 is MNHNS and CDR2 is SASEGT in the germline V gene. The CDR3 reads CASRDTGRRDYGYTF. In DNA, the CDR3 is TGTGCCAGCAGGGATACAGGGAGAAGGGACTATGGCTACACCTTC.

V and J are TRBV2 and TRBJ1-5, with D unresolved. Per germline, CDR1 SNHLY and CDR2 FYNNEI. Trimming took 5 bases from V and 6 from J, leaving 14 bases between them. This CDR3 has 14 residues. This chain's CDR3 is CASSKTPAAQPQHF. As DNA, the CDR3 is TGTGCCAGCAGTAAGACCCCGGCGGCTCAGCCCCAGCATTTT. The full variable domain, with the rest looked up from reference TRBV2 and TRBJ1-5, is EPEVTQTPSHQVTQMGQEVILRCVPISNHLYFYWYRQILGQKVEFLVSFYNNEISEKSEIFDDQFSVERPDGSNFTLKIRSTKLEDSAMYFCASSKTPAAQPQHFGDGTRLSIL.

V and J are TRBV5-1 and TRBJ1-4; tentatively, D is TRBD1 (6 bases). The CDR3 contains 14 residues. Germline V gene lookup returns CDR1 SGHRS and CDR2 YFSETQ. Trimming took 3 bases from V and 3 from J, leaving 9 bases between them. Here the CDR3 DNA reads TGCGCCAGCAGCTCAGGGGTTGCTAATGAAAAACTGTTTTTT. Protein sequence: CASSSGVANEKLFF.